The next 29 T cell receptor beta chains were all read from a single sample in a study of blood T cell repertoires in COVID-19. Sequenced by immunoSEQ multiplex PCR; TCRdb stores in-frame clones only, minus some. The sample has about 99,000 clones; about 86% are singletons. The sequenced material came from peripheral blood. These receptors were obtained from a woman of 80 years or more with active or convalescent COVID-19.

The chain recombines TRBV9 with TRBJ2-7, with no clear D. V shed 0 bases and J shed 5 bases, with 12 bases lying between them. Germline CDR1 is SGDLS and CDR2 is YYNGEE. The length of the CDR3 is 14 residues. CDR3 DNA: TGTGCCAGCAGCGTAGGAGGTGCAGTCCACGAGCAGTACTTC. As protein: CASSVGGAVHEQYF.

V gene TRBV14 combines with J gene TRBJ2-3; tentative D call: TRBD2 (6 bases). The V gene lost 6 bases and the J gene lost 1 base, with 14 bases spanning the gap. The germline V gene encodes CDR1 SGHDN and CDR2 FVKESK. CDR3 length: 15 residues. DNA for the CDR3: TGTGCCAGCAGTCCGTCGGGCGGGGGCACAGATACGCAGTATTTT. The encoded protein is CASSPSGGGTDTQYF.

This chain uses TRBV9 with TRBJ2-5; D is unresolved. Per the germline V gene, CDR1 is SGDLS and CDR2 is YYNGEE. V lost 4 bases and J 2 bases, leaving 15 bases between the germline ends. This CDR3 region has 15 residues. The CDR3 DNA follows: TGTGCCAGCAGCCCTGGTCCTGGTCTACAAGAGACCCAGTACTTC. As protein: CASSPGPGLQETQYF.

The chain recombines TRBV5-1 with TRBJ2-2; 9 bases map to TRBD1. Germline V gene sequence: CDR1 SGHRS, CDR2 YFSETQ. V trimming: 7 bases; J trimming: 3 bases; junction bases outside the gene matches: 7. The CDR3 loop spans 15 amino acids. As DNA, the CDR3 is TGCGCCAGCCGGGGAAGGACAGGGGACACCGGGGAGCTGTTTTTT. Its translation: CASRGRTGDTGELFF.

The gene calls are TRBV5-4 and TRBJ2-5; D may be TRBD1 (6 bases). Trimming stripped 1 base from V and 2 bases from J, with 12 bases between. Germline V gene data show CDR1 as SGHNT and CDR2 as YYREEE (reference sequence). CDR3 length equals 15 residues. The chain's CDR3 is CASSLIGQSQETQYF. The CDR3 DNA reads TGTGCCAGCAGCTTGATTGGACAGTCACAAGAGACCCAGTACTTC.

J is TRBJ1-4 and V is TRBV4-1, with D unresolved. Trimming removed 7 bases from V and 5 bases from J, with 8 bases in between. In germline, CDR1 is MGHRA, CDR2 YSYEKL. The CDR3 loop spans 12 amino acids. This CDR3 reads CASNRGNEKLFF. CDR3 DNA sequence: TGCGCCAGCAATCGCGGCAATGAAAAACTGTTTTTT.

V gene TRBV7-9 combines with J gene TRBJ1-1, with D perhaps TRBD1 (6 bases). Trimming left V 6 bases short and J 1 base short, with 12 bases between. CDR1 and CDR2 (germline): SEHNR, FQNEAQ (reference sequence). The CDR3 length is 14 residues. DNA for the CDR3: TGTGCCAGCAGACGACCGGGACAGAACACTGAAGCTTTCTTT. Protein: CASRRPGQNTEAFF.

This chain joins TRBV9 and TRBJ2-3; 8 bases fit TRBD1. V shed 2 bases and J 4 bases; nucleotides not matched to a gene: 12. CDR1 and CDR2 (germline): SGDLS, YYNGEE. This CDR3 contains 17 residues. CDR3 bases: TGTGCCAGCAGCGTCCTCGGAGGACAGGGAGGATCAGATACGCAGTATTTT. It codes for CASSVLGGQGGSDTQYF.

This clone was observed a single time. V is TRBV5-1 and J is TRBJ1-1, with TRBD1 matching 10 bases. J gave up 4 bases and V 3 bases, and 3 bases lay outside the gene matches. There are 14 residues in the CDR3. Per germline, CDR1 SGHRS and CDR2 YFSETQ. In DNA form, the CDR3 reads TGCGCCAGCAGCTCCGGACAGGGGGGCACTGAAGCTTTCTTT. It yields the protein CASSSGQGGTEAFF.

The gene calls are TRBV7-6 and TRBJ1-2, with D maybe TRBD1 (5 bases). CDR1 and CDR2 from the germline V gene are SGHVS and FNYEAQ. The CDR3 is 14 amino acids. V lost 0 bases to trimming and J lost 6 bases, with 11 bases between them. The CDR3 nucleotides read TGTGCCAGCAGCTTAGCGCAGGGTGAAGATGGCTACACCTTC. This sequence encodes CASSLAQGEDGYTF.

Many counts were recorded for this clone. The rearrangement links TRBV19 to TRBJ1-2, with 9 bases fitting TRBD1. The CDR3 has 15 residues. Trimming cost V 7 bases and J 7 bases; bases outside gene matches: 13. Looked up from germline, CDR1 is LNHDA and CDR2 is SQIVND (reference sequence). CDR3 sequence reads: CASMEVRDREGGYTF. CDR3 nucleotides: TGTGCCAGTATGGAGGTTCGGGACAGGGAAGGTGGCTACACCTTC.

The CDR3 spells CASSQGAGGYNEQFF. Here the CDR3 DNA reads TGTGCCAGCAGCCAAGGGGCGGGGGGCTACAATGAGCAGTTCTTC. The gene calls are TRBV14 and TRBJ2-1, with TRBD2 identical over 8 bases. This CDR3 contains 15 residues. Germline assignment: CDR1 SGHDN and CDR2 FVKESK. V lost 1 base and J lost 3; bases outside the gene matches: 2. The full variable domain, its missing parts supplied by reference TRBV14 and TRBJ2-1, is EAGVTQFPSHSVIEKGQTVTLRCDPISGHDNLYWYRRVMGKEIKFLLHFVKESKQDESGMPNNRFLAERTGGTYSTLKVQPAELEDSGVYFCASSQGAGGYNEQFFGPGTRLTVL.

Only one count was recorded for this clone. The chain employs TRBV3-1 (or the pseudogene TRBV3-2) and TRBJ2-7; the match to TRBD2 covers 16 bases. V shed 2 bases and J 3 bases; nucleotides not matched to a gene: 10. Germline lookup yields CDR1 LGHDT and CDR2 YNNKEL (reference sequence). The CDR3 has 19 residues. The DNA of the CDR3 is TGTGCCAGCAGCCAAAACTCCGGGACTAGCGGGAGGGCCTACTACGAGCAGTACTTC. Translated: CASSQNSGTSGRAYYEQYF.

This chain joins TRBV3-1 (or the pseudogene TRBV3-2) and TRBJ2-7; 11 nucleotides align to TRBD1. The CDR3 has 13 amino acids. Germline V lookup: CDR1 LGHDT, CDR2 YNNKEL (reference sequence). V shed 4 bases and J 5 bases; nucleotides not matched to a gene: 1. CDR3 DNA sequence: TGTGCCAGCAGCCTGGACAGGGGGCACGAGCAGTACTTC. The encoded protein is CASSLDRGHEQYF.

The chain carries TRBV3-1 (or the pseudogene TRBV3-2) and TRBJ2-1, with TRBD2 identical over 16 bases. The germline V gene encodes CDR1 LGHDT and CDR2 YNNKEL (reference sequence). The ends lost 0 bases at V and 8 bases at J; junction bases unmatched: 7. The CDR3 sequence is 18 residues long. CDR3 nucleotide sequence: TGTGCCAGCAGCCAAGAGCCGGGACTAGCGGGAGGGTCCCATGAGCAGTTCTTC. Protein: CASSQEPGLAGGSHEQFF.

This clone was detected once. The genes are TRBV5-4 and TRBJ1-4; D is ambiguous. Germline CDR1 reads SGHNT; CDR2 reads YYREEE (reference sequence). Trimming cost V 3 bases and J 0 bases, with 15 bases left between them. The CDR3 sequence is 17 residues long. DNA for the CDR3: TGTGCCAGCAGCTCAGGAGGGAGACTCGCAACTAATGAAAAACTGTTTTTT. Its translation is CASSSGGRLATNEKLFF.

The chain couples TRBV20-1 to TRBJ1-4; D ambiguous. There are 13 residues in the CDR3. The ends were cut back, 3 bases at V and 6 bases at J, with 11 bases in the middle. Germline CDR1 and CDR2: DFQATT and SNEGSKA (reference sequence). The CDR3 DNA follows: TGCAGTGCTAGTCGACTGAGGGATGAAAAACTGTTTTTT. This sequence encodes CSASRLRDEKLFF.

The V and J genes are TRBV11-2 and TRBJ1-3, with D perhaps matching TRBD1 (6 bases). This CDR3 spans 17 amino acids. Germline V gene sequence: CDR1 SGHAT, CDR2 FQNNGV. The V gene lost 7 bases and the J gene lost 0 bases, with 19 bases spanning the gap. CDR3 bases: TGTGCCAGCAAGCCCACCCACGGACAGACCTCTGGAAACACCATATATTTT. This encodes CASKPTHGQTSGNTIYF.

The chain joins TRBV10-3 to TRBJ1-2; 7 nucleotides line up with TRBD1. CDR1 is ENHRY, CDR2 SYGVKD, per germline. J lost 8 bases, V lost 3 bases, and 9 bases had no gene match. The CDR3 length is 14 residues. The CDR3 sequence is CAISELTQGEGYTF. For the CDR3, the DNA is TGTGCCATCAGTGAATTAACGCAGGGGGAGGGCTACACCTTC.

CDR3 region: CASMSEEKLFF. As DNA, the CDR3 is TGTGCCAGCATGAGTGAGGAAAAACTGTTTTTT. The chain is built from TRBV28 and TRBJ1-4; D is undetermined. CDR3 length: 11 amino acids. V was shortened by 7 bases and J by 8 bases, with 8 bases between the two germline ends. Germline V CDR1 and CDR2: MDHEN, SYDVKM.

CDR3 in DNA: TGCAGCGTTACTACAGGGACCCCTGAAGCTTTCTTT. It encodes CSVTTGTPEAFF. The V and J genes are TRBV29-1 and TRBJ1-1; D possibly corresponds to TRBD1 (6 bases). Germline V lookup: CDR1 SQVTM, CDR2 ANQGSEA. Trimming removed 5 bases from V and 6 bases from J, with 13 bases in between. This CDR3 comprises 12 residues. The full variable domain, its missing parts supplied by reference TRBV29-1 and TRBJ1-1, is SAVISQKPSRDICQRGTSLTIQCQVDSQVTMMFWYRQQPGQSLTLIATANQGSEATYESGFVIDKFPISRPNLTFSTLTVSNMSPEDSSIYLCSVTTGTPEAFFGQGTRLTVV.

The gene calls are TRBV21-1 and TRBJ1-3. TRBV21-1 is a pseudogene. This CDR3 spans 17 amino acids. The CDR3 nucleotides read TGTGCCAGCAGCAAAGCTCGGGACTTAGCATCTGGAAACACCATATATTTT. Translating it yields CASSKARDLASGNTIYF.

CDR3 sequence reads: CATGRGGPYNEQFF. The CDR3 coding sequence is TGTGCCACCGGGCGGGGGGGTCCCTACAATGAGCAGTTCTTC. The chain is built from TRBV6-5 and TRBJ2-1, with 9 nucleotides matching TRBD2. J was trimmed by 2 bases and V by 10 bases; bases with no gene match: 6. CDR1 and CDR2 from the germline V gene are MNHEY and SVGAGI. The CDR3 extends over 14 amino acids.

This chain uses TRBV28 with TRBJ1-2; 8 bases match TRBD1. The length of the CDR3 is 15 residues. Germline CDR1 is MDHEN and CDR2 is SYDVKM. Trimming at V came to 6 bases and at J to 1 base, leaving 7 bases not matched to a gene. This chain's CDR3 is CASSLGTGHNYGYTF. CDR3 DNA sequence: TGTGCCAGCAGCCTAGGGACAGGCCATAACTATGGCTACACCTTC.

The chain joins TRBV4-3 to TRBJ2-7, with a possible D match to TRBD2 (7 bases). Trimming stripped 5 bases from V and 4 bases from J, with 12 bases between. The CDR3 totals 13 residues. The V gene's germline CDR1 is LGHNA and CDR2 YSLEER. The CDR3 DNA reads as TGCGCCAGCAGCGGGGGAGGGGGGTACGAGCAGTACTTC. Residues: CASSGGGGYEQYF.

The genes are TRBV20-1 and TRBJ1-2, with 8 bases lining up with TRBD1. The CDR3 runs 11 residues. Germline CDR1 DFQATT, CDR2 SNEGSKA (reference sequence). V lost 5 bases, J lost 8 bases, and 4 bases stayed unmatched. The chain's CDR3 is CSAYNRGGYTF. CDR3 sequence (DNA): TGCAGTGCTTACAACAGGGGGGGCTACACCTTC.

This clone was seen only once. This sequence joins TRBV2 and TRBJ1-4; D gene unclear. Deletions cut 0 bases from V and 12 bases from J, with 11 bases between. CDR1 and CDR2 (germline): SNHLY, FYNNEI. The CDR3 contains 13 residues. This CDR3 reads CASSEAIPRELFF. CDR3 DNA: TGTGCCAGCAGTGAAGCTATACCGCGGGAACTGTTTTTT.

The chain is built from TRBV5-1 and TRBJ1-5; possible D gene TRBD1, 5 bases. The germline V and J ends were trimmed by 0 bases and 4 bases, with 11 bases remaining between them. Looked up from germline, CDR1 is SGHRS and CDR2 is YFSETQ. This CDR3 has 15 residues. For the CDR3, the DNA is TGCGCCAGCAGCTTGGGGCAGGGCCCGAATCAGCCCCAGCATTTT. It is translated as CASSLGQGPNQPQHF. Complete variable domain (other parts from reference TRBV5-1 and TRBJ1-5): KAGVTQTPRYLIKTRGQQVTLSCSPISGHRSVSWYQQTPGQGLQFLFEYFSETQRNKGNFPGRFSGRQFSNSRSEMNVSTLELGDSALYLCASSLGQGPNQPQHFGDGTRLSIL.

This rearrangement joins TRBV28 to TRBJ1-6; D is perhaps TRBD1 (5 bases). This CDR3 comprises 19 residues. Germline V gene lookup returns CDR1 MDHEN and CDR2 SYDVKM. The V end was cut by 5 bases, the J end by 0 bases, with 20 bases between. The CDR3: CASSPHKAGLSSYNSPLHF. The DNA for the CDR3 is TGTGCCAGCAGTCCACATAAAGCAGGGCTAAGCTCCTATAATTCACCCCTCCACTTT.